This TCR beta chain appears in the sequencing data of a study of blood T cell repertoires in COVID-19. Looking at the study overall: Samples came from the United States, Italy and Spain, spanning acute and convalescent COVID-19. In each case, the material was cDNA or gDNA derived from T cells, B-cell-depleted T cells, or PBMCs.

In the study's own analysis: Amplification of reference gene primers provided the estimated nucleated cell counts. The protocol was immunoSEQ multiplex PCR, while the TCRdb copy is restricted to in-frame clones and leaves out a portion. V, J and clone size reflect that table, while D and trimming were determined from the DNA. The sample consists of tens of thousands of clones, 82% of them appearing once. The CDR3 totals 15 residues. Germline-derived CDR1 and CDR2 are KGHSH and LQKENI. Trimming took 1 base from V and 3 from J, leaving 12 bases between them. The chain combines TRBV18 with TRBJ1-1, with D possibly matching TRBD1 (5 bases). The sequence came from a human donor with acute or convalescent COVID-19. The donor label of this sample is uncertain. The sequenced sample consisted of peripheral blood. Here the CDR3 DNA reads TGTGCCAGCTCACCACTCGCAGGGTCGGACACTGAAGCTTTCTTT. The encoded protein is CASSPLAGSDTEAFF.